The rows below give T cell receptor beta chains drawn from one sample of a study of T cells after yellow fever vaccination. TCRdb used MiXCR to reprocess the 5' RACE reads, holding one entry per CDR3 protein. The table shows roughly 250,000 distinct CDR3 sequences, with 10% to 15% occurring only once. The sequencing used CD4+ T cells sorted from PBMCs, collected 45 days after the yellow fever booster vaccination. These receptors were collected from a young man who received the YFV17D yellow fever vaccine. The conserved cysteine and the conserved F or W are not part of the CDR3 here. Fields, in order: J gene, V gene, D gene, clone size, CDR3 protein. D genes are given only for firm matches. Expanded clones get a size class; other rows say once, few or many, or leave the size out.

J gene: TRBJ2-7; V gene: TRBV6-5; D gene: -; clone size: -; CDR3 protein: ASSYSVSLYEQY
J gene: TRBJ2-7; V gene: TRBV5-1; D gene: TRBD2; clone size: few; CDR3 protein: ASSLVRTGAGYEQY
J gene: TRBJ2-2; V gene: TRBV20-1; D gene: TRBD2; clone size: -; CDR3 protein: SARGGGSTGGELF
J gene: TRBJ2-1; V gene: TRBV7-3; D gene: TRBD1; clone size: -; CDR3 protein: ASSTGTGLNEQF
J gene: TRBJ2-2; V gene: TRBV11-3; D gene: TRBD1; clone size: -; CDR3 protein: ASSPGGQGAGELF
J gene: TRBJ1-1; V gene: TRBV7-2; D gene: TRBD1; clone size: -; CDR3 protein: ASSLVGQGQNTEAF
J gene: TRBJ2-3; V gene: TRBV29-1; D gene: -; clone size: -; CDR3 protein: SVAPRKLGTDTQY
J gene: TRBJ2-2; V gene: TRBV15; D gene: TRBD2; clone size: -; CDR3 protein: ATSRDLGTSDAGELF
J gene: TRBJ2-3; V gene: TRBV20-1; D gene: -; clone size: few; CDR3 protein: SARDGPQGGTDTQY
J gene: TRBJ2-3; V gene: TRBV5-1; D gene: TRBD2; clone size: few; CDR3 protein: ASSLAKGASGSADTQY
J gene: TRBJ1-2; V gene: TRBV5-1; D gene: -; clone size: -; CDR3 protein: ASSSRPEGGYT
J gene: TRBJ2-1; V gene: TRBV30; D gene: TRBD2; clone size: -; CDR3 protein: AWIRREGQEQF
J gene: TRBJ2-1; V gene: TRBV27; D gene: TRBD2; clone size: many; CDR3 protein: ASSLRLAGYNEQF
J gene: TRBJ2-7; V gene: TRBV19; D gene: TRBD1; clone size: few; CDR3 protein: ASLGPGQPPYEQY
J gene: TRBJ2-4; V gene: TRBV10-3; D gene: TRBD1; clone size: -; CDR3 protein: ATTPGTGVAKNIQY
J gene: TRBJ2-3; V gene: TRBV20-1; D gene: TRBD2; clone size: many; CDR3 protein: SAREGRTSGRYPQY
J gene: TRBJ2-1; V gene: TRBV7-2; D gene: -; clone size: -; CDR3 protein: ASSLAVDRNNEQF
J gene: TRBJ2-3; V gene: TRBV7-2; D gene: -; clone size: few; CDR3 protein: ASSLRKGGTDTQY
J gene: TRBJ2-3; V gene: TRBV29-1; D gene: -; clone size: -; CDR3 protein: SVAAVLTDTQY
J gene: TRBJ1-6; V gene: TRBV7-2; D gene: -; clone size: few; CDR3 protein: ASSSKRGSPLH
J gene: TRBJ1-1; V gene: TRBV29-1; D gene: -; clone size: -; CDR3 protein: STRGGPTGGNTEAF
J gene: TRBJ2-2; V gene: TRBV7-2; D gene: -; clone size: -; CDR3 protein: ASSLAAGSPPGELF
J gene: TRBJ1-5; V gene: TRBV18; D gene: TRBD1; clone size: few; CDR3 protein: ASSATGGDQPQH
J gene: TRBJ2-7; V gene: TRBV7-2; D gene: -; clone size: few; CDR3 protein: ASSSDTSEQY
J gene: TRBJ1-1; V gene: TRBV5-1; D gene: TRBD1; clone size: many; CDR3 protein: ASSLTGTENTEAF
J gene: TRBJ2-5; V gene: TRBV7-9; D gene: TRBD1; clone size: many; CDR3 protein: ASSLGDRGLQETQY
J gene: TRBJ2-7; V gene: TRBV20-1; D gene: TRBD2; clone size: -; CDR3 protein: SASHSPVLAGNEQY
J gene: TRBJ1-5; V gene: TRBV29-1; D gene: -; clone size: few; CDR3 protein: SVEGEDRSQPQH
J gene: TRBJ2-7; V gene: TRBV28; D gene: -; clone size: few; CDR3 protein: ASTYEWIRLEENEQY
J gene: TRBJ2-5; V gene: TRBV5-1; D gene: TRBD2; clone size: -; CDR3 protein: ASSPGAGAQETQY
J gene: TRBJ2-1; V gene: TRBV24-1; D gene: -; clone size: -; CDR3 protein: ATSDLAEQF
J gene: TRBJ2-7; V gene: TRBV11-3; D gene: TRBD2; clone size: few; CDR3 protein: ASSFAAGAYEQY
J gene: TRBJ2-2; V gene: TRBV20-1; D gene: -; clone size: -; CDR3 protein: SARDRGPDRTGELF
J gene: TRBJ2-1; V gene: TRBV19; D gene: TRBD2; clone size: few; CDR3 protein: ASSITAGEYEQF
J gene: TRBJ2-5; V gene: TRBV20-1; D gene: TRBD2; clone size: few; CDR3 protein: SAYGLASETQY
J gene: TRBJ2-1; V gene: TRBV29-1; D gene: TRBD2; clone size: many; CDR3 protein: SVGGRAGNEQF
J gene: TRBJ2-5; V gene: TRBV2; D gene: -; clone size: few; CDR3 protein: ASRATGLGETQY
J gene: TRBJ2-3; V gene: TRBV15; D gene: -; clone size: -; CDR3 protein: ATSRDDLTDTQY
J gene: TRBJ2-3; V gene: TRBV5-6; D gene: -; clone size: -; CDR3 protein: ASSFPPLANTDTQY
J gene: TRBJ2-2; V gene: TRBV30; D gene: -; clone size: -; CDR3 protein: AWTGDPTGELF
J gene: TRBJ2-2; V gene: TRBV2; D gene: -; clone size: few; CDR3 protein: ASREDLINTGELF
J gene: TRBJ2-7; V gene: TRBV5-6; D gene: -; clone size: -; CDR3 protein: ASSPLLHEQY
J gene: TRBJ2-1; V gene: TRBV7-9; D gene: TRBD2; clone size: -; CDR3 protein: ASSLLGLAVGNEQF
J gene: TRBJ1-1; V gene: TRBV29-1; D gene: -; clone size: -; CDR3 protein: SVEKMGHMNTEAF
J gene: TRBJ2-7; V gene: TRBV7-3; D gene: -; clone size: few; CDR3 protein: ASSLGPGDYEQY
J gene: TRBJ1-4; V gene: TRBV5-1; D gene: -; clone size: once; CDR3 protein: ASSFGQLNEKLF
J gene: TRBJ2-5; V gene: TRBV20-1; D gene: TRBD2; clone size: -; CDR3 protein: SARDFREAQETQY
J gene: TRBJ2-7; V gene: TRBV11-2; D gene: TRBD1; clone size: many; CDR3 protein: ASSLVPGGKNEQY
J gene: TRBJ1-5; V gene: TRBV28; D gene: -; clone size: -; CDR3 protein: ASRTIGKSLSNQPQH
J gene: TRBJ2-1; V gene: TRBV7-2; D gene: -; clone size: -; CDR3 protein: ASSLVVHERF
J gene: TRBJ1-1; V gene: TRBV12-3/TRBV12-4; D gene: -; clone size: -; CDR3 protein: ASRVGFGTEAF
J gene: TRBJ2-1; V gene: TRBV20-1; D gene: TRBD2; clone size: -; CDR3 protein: SARGGRAGGYNEQF
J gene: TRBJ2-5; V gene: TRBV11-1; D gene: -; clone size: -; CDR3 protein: ASSVAVGQETQY
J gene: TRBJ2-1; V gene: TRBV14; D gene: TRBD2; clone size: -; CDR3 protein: ASSTRGGNEQF
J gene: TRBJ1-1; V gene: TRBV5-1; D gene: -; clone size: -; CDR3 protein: ASSPGNQRTEAF
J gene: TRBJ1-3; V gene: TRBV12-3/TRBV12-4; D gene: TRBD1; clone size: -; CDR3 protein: ASSSGGFSGNTIY
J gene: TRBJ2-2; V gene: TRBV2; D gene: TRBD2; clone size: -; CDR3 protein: ACSSIAGDFANTGELF
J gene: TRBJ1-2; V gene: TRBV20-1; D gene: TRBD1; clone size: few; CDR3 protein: SARAPGQYDYGYT